The source of this T cell receptor beta chain is a study of cytomegalovirus exposure and HLA in healthy donors. As for the study in general: The 650 to 850 first-cohort repertoires and the approximately 110 validation repertoires shared the same platform, a later analysis reported.

Libraries were prepared by immunoSEQ multiplex PCR; TCRdb keeps only in-frame clonotypes and omits some of them. The table records some 200,000 clones, around nine tenths of them present only once. This receptor was identified in a woman aged 18-30 years in good health and CMV-seronegative. The sequenced sample was PBMCs.

The CDR3 reads CAWSVGTGVETQYF. The CDR3 DNA follows: TGTGCCTGGAGTGTAGGGACAGGGGTCGAGACCCAGTACTTC. The V gene is TRBV30, the J gene TRBJ2-5; 10 nucleotides line up with TRBD1. Germline V lookup: CDR1 GTSNPN, CDR2 SVGIG (reference sequence). The length of the CDR3 is 14 residues. The J segment lost 5 bases and the V segment lost 0 bases, leaving 3 bases of the junction unmatched.